The 17 T cell receptor beta chains below come from one sample, sequenced in a study of blood T cell repertoires in COVID-19. Data came from immunoSEQ multiplex PCR; TCRdb stores just in-frame clones and leaves some out. The table includes about 280,000 clones, about four fifths detected once. Input material: peripheral blood. The receptors originated from a woman aged 50 to 60 who had recovered from COVID-19.

The gene calls are TRBV3-1 (or the pseudogene TRBV3-2) and TRBJ1-1; TRBD1 might be the D (5 bases). Germline CDR1 and CDR2: LGHDT and YNNKEL (reference sequence). Trimming shortened V by 1 base and J by 2 bases, and 11 bases separated the two germline ends. This CDR3 has 15 residues. CDR3 nucleotide sequence: TGTGCCAGCAGCCAAGCGGGGGGATCTAACACTGAAGCTTTCTTT. It codes for CASSQAGGSNTEAFF.

The V and J genes are TRBV5-1 and TRBJ2-1; the match to TRBD2 covers 13 bases. The CDR3 runs 16 residues. The germline gives CDR1 SGHRS, CDR2 YFSETQ. Trimming took 0 bases from V and 8 from J; bases not matched to a gene: 5. The DNA of the CDR3 is TGCGCCAGCAGCTTGGGGCCGGGACTAGCGGGATATGAGCAGTTCTTC. Translated, it gives CASSLGPGLAGYEQFF.

This clone showed up many times. The CDR3 nucleotides are TGCAGTGCTAGTAGCGGGAGGAGCGGGGGATTGAACACCGGGGAGCTGTTTTTT. Translation: CSASSGRSGGLNTGELFF. The chain couples TRBV20-1 to TRBJ2-2; 10 nucleotides agree with TRBD2. Germline CDR1 reads DFQATT; CDR2 reads SNEGSKA (reference sequence). Germline trimming cut 3 bases from V and 1 base from J; bases unmatched to any gene: 11. This CDR3 contains 18 residues.

The V call is TRBV7-2, the J call TRBJ2-1; D possibly corresponds to TRBD2 (5 bases). The CDR3 length is 14 residues. Trimming cost V 5 bases and J 5 bases, with 13 bases left between them. Looked up from germline, CDR1 is SGHTA and CDR2 is FQGNSA. In DNA form, the CDR3 reads TGTGCCAGCAGCCAGTTTGGAGGCCACAATGAGCAGTTCTTC. This gives the protein CASSQFGGHNEQFF.

The J gene is TRBJ2-7, the V gene TRBV10-3; TRBD1 matches 9 bases. The CDR3 has 13 residues. Germline CDR1 reads ENHRY; CDR2 reads SYGVKD. V lost 10 bases, J lost 7 bases, and 11 bases stayed unmatched. CDR3 DNA: TGTGCCACCGGGGGACAGGGATCGGGGGAGCAGTACTTC. This gives the protein CATGGQGSGEQYF.

The chain uses TRBV28 and TRBJ1-1, with a weak D call TRBD1 (5 bases). The V gene's germline CDR1 is MDHEN and CDR2 SYDVKM. Trimming cost V 2 bases and J 0 bases, with 7 bases left between them. The CDR3 runs 14 residues. The CDR3 DNA is TGTGCCAGCAGTTTAGGGACTATGAACACTGAAGCTTTCTTT. The encoded protein is CASSLGTMNTEAFF.

The chain combines TRBV9 with TRBJ2-2; 9 nucleotides line up with TRBD1. CDR1 is SGDLS, CDR2 YYNGEE, per germline. V was clipped by 0 bases and J by 6 bases; unmatched bases: 3. This CDR3 region has 15 residues. The CDR3 protein is CASSVEGQGAGELFF. In DNA form, the CDR3 reads TGTGCCAGCAGCGTAGAGGGACAGGGCGCCGGGGAGCTGTTTTTT.

This clone was observed a few times. J is TRBJ1-1 and V is TRBV5-1; possibly TRBD1 for D (5 bases). CDR3 length: 15 residues. The V end lost 0 bases, the J end lost 5 bases, and 14 bases lay between the germline ends. CDR1 SGHRS and CDR2 YFSETQ come from the germline V gene. CDR3 protein: CASSLDFRGGTEAFF. CDR3 bases: TGCGCCAGCAGCTTGGATTTTAGGGGTGGGACTGAAGCTTTCTTT.

The gene calls are TRBV7-6 and TRBJ1-1; the match to TRBD1 covers 7 bases. CDR3 size: 15 residues. Germline V gene data show CDR1 as SGHVS and CDR2 as FNYEAQ. V gave up 4 bases and J gave up 0 bases; unmatched junction bases: 5. The CDR3 sequence: CASSSWTGVNTEAFF. Written as DNA, the CDR3 is TGTGCCAGCAGCTCCTGGACAGGAGTGAACACTGAAGCTTTCTTT. Full variable domain (remainder filled in from reference TRBV7-6 and TRBJ1-1): GAGVSQSPRYKVTKRGQDVALRCDPISGHVSLYWYRQALGQGPEFLTYFNYEAQQDKSGLPNDRFSAERPEGSISTLTIQRTEQRDSAMYRCASSSWTGVNTEAFFGQGTRLTVV.

The rearrangement joins TRBV28 to TRBJ2-7; maybe TRBD1 (6 bases). This CDR3 contains 13 residues. CDR1 and CDR2 (germline): MDHEN, SYDVKM. V lost 2 bases and J lost 7, with 12 bases in between. The CDR3 here is CASSLVGAKEQYF. CDR3 bases: TGTGCCAGCAGTTTAGTGGGGGCTAAAGAGCAGTACTTC.

The V call is TRBV6-1, the J call TRBJ2-1; perhaps TRBD2 as D (5 bases). In germline, CDR1 is MNHNS, CDR2 SASEGT. This CDR3 has 17 residues. V was pared by 2 bases and J by 0 bases, with 14 bases between. This chain's CDR3 is CASSELMDLRSYNEQFF. The DNA for the CDR3 is TGTGCCAGCAGTGAATTAATGGACTTACGCTCCTACAATGAGCAGTTCTTC.

The rearrangement joins TRBV27 to TRBJ2-1; D is perhaps TRBD2 (6 bases). The V end lost 0 bases, the J end lost 3 bases, and 9 bases lay between the germline ends. Germline CDR1 MNHEY, CDR2 SMNVEV (reference sequence). The CDR3 totals 15 residues. The CDR3 sequence is CASSLSFGSYNEQFF. The DNA of the CDR3 is TGTGCCAGCAGTTTATCGTTCGGGAGCTACAATGAGCAGTTCTTC.

The chain couples TRBV5-4 to TRBJ2-2; maybe TRBD2 (6 bases). This CDR3 comprises 15 residues. Germline V gives CDR1 SGHNT, CDR2 YYREEE (reference sequence). Deletions cut 2 bases from V and 3 bases from J, with 11 bases between. The CDR3, as DNA: TGTGCCAGCAGCTTAGGAGGAGGGGACACCGGGGAGCTGTTTTTT. Protein sequence: CASSLGGGDTGELFF.

The V and J genes are TRBV6-1 and TRBJ2-3; 7 bases are a match to TRBD1. CDR1 is MNHNS and CDR2 is SASEGT in the germline V gene. The CDR3 covers 16 residues. The trim removed 3 bases at V and 0 bases at J, leaving 6 bases unmatched. CDR3 DNA sequence: TGTGCCAGCAGTGACGTGACAGGGTCTAGCACAGATACGCAGTATTTT. Protein sequence: CASSDVTGSSTDTQYF.

The CDR3 spells CASSVGDRLNSPLHF. The CDR3 DNA sequence: TGTGCCAGCAGCGTAGGGGACAGGTTGAATTCACCCCTCCACTTT. The chain uses TRBV9 and TRBJ1-6, with 8 bases lining up with TRBD1. The CDR3 runs to 15 residues. CDR1 and CDR2 from the germline V gene are SGDLS and YYNGEE. Losses at the gene ends were 0 bases for V and 7 bases for J; bases not matched to a gene: 3.

This chain links TRBV19 with TRBJ1-4; D may be TRBD1 (5 bases). CDR1 is LNHDA and CDR2 is SQIVND in the germline V gene (reference sequence). V was trimmed by 5 bases and J by 8 bases, leaving 9 bases between them. CDR3 length: 12 amino acids. CDR3: CASSLGGEKLFF. In DNA, the CDR3 is TGTGCCAGTAGTTTGGGGGGGGAAAAACTGTTTTTT.

This clone was seen just once. This chain uses TRBV27 with TRBJ2-7, with a tentative D call TRBD1 (6 bases). Trimming took 5 bases from V and 6 from J, leaving 14 bases between them. This CDR3 contains 13 residues. Per germline, CDR1 MNHEY and CDR2 SMNVEV (reference sequence). Here the CDR3 DNA reads TGTGCCAGCAGTCGAACAGGGTTCGGCGAGCAGTACTTC. Amino acid sequence: CASSRTGFGEQYF.